This TCR beta chain was captured in a study of blood T cell repertoires in COVID-19. Study details: There were acute and convalescent COVID-19 samples, and they came from the United States, Italy and Spain.

In the authors' workflow: Reference gene primer amplification yielded estimated nucleated cell counts. Clones were sequenced by immunoSEQ multiplex PCR, and TCRdb holds only the in-frame ones, with some missing. V, J and clone size derive from that table, while D and trimming were established from the DNA sequence. Of 400,000 to 550,000 clones listed, roughly 90% are singletons. The V and J ends lost 2 bases and 8 bases, in that order; junction bases with no gene match: 10. Germline V gene data show CDR1 as LNHNV and CDR2 as YYDKDF (reference sequence). The CDR3 consists of 16 residues. The V call is TRBV15, the J call TRBJ2-1, with TRBD1 matching 9 bases. The receptor's source is a woman in her 30s with acute or convalescent COVID-19. The sequencing input was peripheral blood. Here the CDR3 reads CATSRSRTGVLDEQFF. In DNA, the CDR3 is TGTGCCACCAGCAGATCAAGGACAGGGGTGCTAGATGAGCAGTTCTTC.